These 32 T cell receptor beta chains were sequenced from one sample in a study of sequential checkpoint blockade in melanoma. Treatment meaning: randomized to nivolumab then ipilimumab (arm A) or the reverse (arm B). This table comes from immunoSEQ multiplex PCR, and its TCRdb copy is limited to in-frame clones, with some not included. Altogether some 30,000 clones are present, around 90% being singletons, with the ten largest covering roughly 15%. This specimen consisted of CD8+ T cells sorted from blood (inferred from file names), obtained from a patient given nivolumab and ipilimumab in sequence. The receptors stem from a human donor with melanoma.

The CDR3 spells CSALQQGAEEKLFF. Written as DNA, the CDR3 is TGCAGCGCCCTGCAACAGGGGGCAGAGGAAAAACTGTTTTTT. V gene TRBV29-1 combines with J gene TRBJ1-4; 9 positions match TRBD1. The germline CDR1 and CDR2 sequences are SQVTM and ANQGSEA. This CDR3 comprises 14 residues. The V gene end was trimmed by 7 bases and the J gene end by 8 bases; junction bases not matched to a gene: 11.

This chain links TRBV27 with TRBJ2-3, with 9 positions matching TRBD2. Germline V gives CDR1 MNHEY, CDR2 SMNVEV (reference sequence). This CDR3 contains 17 residues. Trimming at V came to 8 bases and at J to 2 bases, leaving 14 bases not matched to a gene. CDR3 sequence: CASGSLIAGASTDTQYF. In nucleotides, the CDR3 is TGTGCCAGCGGATCCCTTATAGCGGGAGCCTCCACAGATACGCAGTATTTT.

The V and J genes are TRBV13 and TRBJ2-5, with unresolved D. V lost 0 bases and J 0 bases, leaving 5 bases between the germline ends. Germline loops: CDR1 PRHDT, CDR2 FYEKMQ (reference sequence). The CDR3 runs 14 residues. Here the CDR3 DNA reads TGTGCCAGCAGCTTAGGACAGAACCAAGAGACCCAGTACTTC. Translating gives CASSLGQNQETQYF.

The chain employs TRBV7-6 and TRBJ2-2; 8 nucleotides align to TRBD2. The germline gives CDR1 SGHVS, CDR2 FNYEAQ. This CDR3 has 16 residues. The J segment lost 6 bases and the V segment lost 8 bases, leaving 14 bases of the junction unmatched. CDR3 in DNA: TGTGCCAGCCAAAATCCGGGACTAGGGATCGCCGGGGAGCTGTTTTTT. This translates into CASQNPGLGIAGELFF.

This chain connects TRBV19 to TRBJ1-5; the D is unclear. CDR3 length: 16 residues. Germline V CDR1 and CDR2: LNHDA, SQIVND (reference sequence). The germline V and J ends were trimmed by 10 bases and 0 bases, with 19 bases remaining between them. The CDR3 is CATSEGSGHSNQPQHF. The CDR3 DNA follows: TGTGCCACCTCGGAGGGATCGGGTCATAGCAATCAGCCCCAGCATTTT.

The J gene is TRBJ2-4, the V gene TRBV28; the D gene is possibly TRBD2 (6 bases). The CDR3 is made up of 11 amino acids. CDR1 and CDR2 from the germline V gene are MDHEN and SYDVKM. Trimming pared 2 bases from V and 10 bases from J, leaving 6 bases between. The CDR3 sequence: CASSLGGIQYF. CDR3 nucleotide sequence: TGTGCCAGCAGTTTAGGGGGGATTCAGTACTTC. The full variable domain, with the rest looked up from reference TRBV28 and TRBJ2-4, is DVKVTQSSRYLVKRTGEKVFLECVQDMDHENMFWYRQDPGLGLRLIYFSYDVKMKEKGDIPEGYSVSREKKERFSLILESASTNQTSMYLCASSLGGIQYFGAGTRLSVL.

This rearrangement joins TRBV28 to TRBJ2-5; D is possibly TRBD2 (6 bases). Germline V CDR1 and CDR2: MDHEN, SYDVKM. The V gene lost 7 bases and the J gene lost 0 bases, with 15 bases spanning the gap. CDR3 length: 15 amino acids. The CDR3 DNA reads as TGTGCCAGCACCCAGGAGGGCGAGTACCAAGAGACCCAGTACTTC. The encoded protein is CASTQEGEYQETQYF.

As concerns this clone: One end of the junction does not line up with germline, which may come from a read error. Here the CDR3 reads CAASRDGPEAFF. The CDR3 region has the DNA TGTGCCGCCAGCAGAGATGGCCCTGAAGCTTTCTTT. J is TRBJ1-1 and V is TRBV15; D remains unclear. The V gene's germline CDR1 is LNHNV and CDR2 YYDKDF (reference sequence). The CDR3 covers 12 residues.

This chain uses TRBV9 with TRBJ2-1; 9 nucleotides agree with TRBD2. The V and J ends lost 0 bases and 7 bases, in that order; junction bases with no gene match: 5. Germline values: CDR1 SGDLS, CDR2 YYNGEE. The CDR3 runs to 15 residues. The CDR3 spells CASSVGGLAGNEQFF. The DNA of the CDR3 is TGTGCCAGCAGCGTAGGAGGGCTAGCGGGGAATGAGCAGTTCTTC.

The table lists this clone with a count of one. The rearrangement uses TRBV10-3 and TRBJ1-1, with 11 positions matching TRBD1. The CDR3 sequence is 17 residues long. The germline V gene has CDR1 ENHRY and CDR2 SYGVKD. Trimming cost V 2 bases and J 5 bases; bases outside gene matches: 10. CDR3 residues: CAISELSVRDRGTEAFF. Written as DNA, the CDR3 is TGTGCCATCAGTGAGCTTTCAGTTAGGGACAGGGGGACTGAAGCTTTCTTT.

Remarks on this clone: The junction does not match germline at one end; this may be a read error. Other nucleotide sequences from this sample produce the same CDR3. The chain uses TRBV30 and TRBJ2-7; 8 bases are a match to TRBD1. Germline V gene lookup returns CDR1 GTSNPN and CDR2 SVGIG (reference sequence). This CDR3 comprises 13 residues. The CDR3 loop is CATTGGFSYEQYF. DNA of the CDR3: TGTGCCACCACAGGGGGATTCTCCTACGAACAGTACTTC. Supplemented by reference TRBV30 and TRBJ2-7, the full variable domain reads SQTIHQWPATLVQPVGSPLSLECTVEGTSNPNLYWYRQAAGRGLQLLFYSVGIGQISSEVPQNLSASRPQDRQFILSSKKLLLSDSGFYLCATTGGFSYEQYFGPGTRLTVT.

This clone has a single count. This sequence joins TRBV6-1 and TRBJ2-2; 8 nucleotides agree with TRBD2. The CDR3 contains 15 residues. Trimming at V came to 11 bases and at J to 4 bases, leaving 12 bases not matched to a gene. Germline V gives CDR1 MNHNS, CDR2 SASEGT. This chain's CDR3 is CASQAGVMGTGELFF. CDR3 DNA: TGTGCCTCACAAGCGGGAGTAATGGGCACCGGGGAGCTGTTTTTT.

The chain carries TRBV28 and TRBJ2-5; TRBD2 matches 12 bases. The trim removed 2 bases at V and 0 bases at J, leaving 1 base unmatched. This CDR3 has 16 amino acids. Germline-derived CDR1 and CDR2 are MDHEN and SYDVKM. This CDR3 is CASSLGLAGYQETQYF. Here the CDR3 DNA reads TGTGCCAGCAGTTTAGGACTAGCGGGGTACCAAGAGACCCAGTACTTC.

The rearrangement uses TRBV7-3 and TRBJ1-4, with 7 bases lining up with TRBD1. The CDR3 totals 16 residues. V shed 5 bases, J shed 8 bases, and the junction held 14 bases outside the gene matches. The germline gives CDR1 SGHTA, CDR2 FQGTGA. The CDR3 loop reads CASSPTSQGEWEKLFF. The CDR3 region has the DNA TGTGCCAGCAGCCCCACCTCCCAGGGGGAATGGGAAAAACTGTTTTTT.

The chain uses TRBV7-3 and TRBJ1-6; D is perhaps TRBD1 (6 bases). This CDR3 is 14 amino acids long. CDR1 SGHTA and CDR2 FQGTGA come from the germline V gene. Trimming took off 3 bases at V and 7 bases at J, with 10 bases between the two ends. The CDR3 DNA follows: TGTGCCAGCAGCTTTGGGGGCAGAAATTCACCCCTCCACTTT. Translation: CASSFGGRNSPLHF.

V and J are TRBV27 and TRBJ2-3; D call uncertain. Deletions cut 5 bases from V and 6 bases from J, with 6 bases between. The CDR3 loop spans 11 amino acids. Germline assignment: CDR1 MNHEY and CDR2 SMNVEV (reference sequence). CDR3 DNA sequence: TGTGCCAGCAGTCTCGGGGATACGCAGTATTTT. Its translation is CASSLGDTQYF.

The chain couples TRBV28 to TRBJ1-2; perhaps TRBD1 as D (5 bases). The CDR3 is 14 amino acids. The V end lost 5 bases, the J end lost 5 bases, and 15 bases lay between the germline ends. CDR1 MDHEN and CDR2 SYDVKM come from the germline V gene. The CDR3 coding sequence is TGTGCCAGCAGTCCCCAGGGAGGACTTTATGGCTACACCTTC. It specifies CASSPQGGLYGYTF.

The rearrangement joins TRBV6-4 to TRBJ2-7, with TRBD2 as a possible D gene (6 bases). V gave up 6 bases and J gave up 7 bases, with 28 bases separating them. This CDR3 has 17 amino acids. In germline, CDR1 is MRHNA, CDR2 SNTAGT. CDR3 region: CASSGDLGTPLWGEQYF. DNA of the CDR3: TGTGCCAGCAGCGGGGACCTAGGGACTCCTCTATGGGGTGAGCAGTACTTC.

V and J are TRBV29-1 and TRBJ1-1; D possibly corresponds to TRBD1 (5 bases). V lost 3 bases, J lost 0 bases, and 11 bases lay in between. CDR3 size: 14 residues. Per germline, CDR1 SQVTM and CDR2 ANQGSEA. The CDR3 reads CSVDLTAMNTEAFF. In DNA, the CDR3 is TGCAGCGTTGACCTGACAGCCATGAACACTGAAGCTTTCTTT.

V gene TRBV6-6 combines with J gene TRBJ2-1, with a weak D call TRBD2 (7 bases). The CDR3 length is 12 residues. CDR1 and CDR2 (germline): MNHNY, SVGAGI (reference sequence). V lost 8 bases, J lost 8 bases, and 13 bases lay in between. CDR3 residues: CASGGAKDEQFF. The CDR3 DNA sequence: TGTGCCAGCGGGGGGGCCAAAGATGAGCAGTTCTTC.

This clone has just a few counts. This sequence joins TRBV5-6 and TRBJ1-1; D remains ambiguous. Germline CDR1 is SGHDT and CDR2 is YYEEEE. The V gene lost 2 bases and the J gene lost 5 bases, with 7 bases spanning the gap. The CDR3 consists of 12 residues. The CDR3 DNA sequence: TGTGCCAGCAGCTTTTCGGGGACTGAAGCTTTCTTT. Amino acids: CASSFSGTEAFF.

The V call is TRBV28, the J call TRBJ1-2, with D unresolved. Germline CDR1 and CDR2: MDHEN and SYDVKM. There are 13 residues in the CDR3. Trimming removed 2 bases at V and 3 bases at J, with 7 bases between. CDR3 nucleotides: TGTGCCAGCAGTTTAAGGGAGTACTATGGCTACACCTTC. Translated: CASSLREYYGYTF.

The chain couples TRBV7-2 to TRBJ2-5; D not resolved. The DNA end lines up better with TRBJ2-7; the J call may be wrong. Germline V CDR1 and CDR2: SGHTA, FQGNSA. The CDR3 covers 13 residues. CDR3 DNA sequence: TGTGCCAGCAGCTTAGCCGGGTCCTACGAGCAGTACTTC. It encodes CASSLAGSYEQYF.

The rearrangement links TRBV5-8 to TRBJ2-5, with D possibly being TRBD1 (6 bases). Germline lookup yields CDR1 SGHTS and CDR2 YDEGEE. The CDR3 totals 15 residues. Trimming shortened V by 4 bases and J by 1 base, and 14 bases separated the two germline ends. CDR3: CASSQGTRGQETQYF. The CDR3 DNA reads TGTGCCAGCAGCCAAGGGACCAGGGGCCAAGAGACCCAGTACTTC.

This chain joins TRBV30 and TRBJ2-3, with D possibly being TRBD1 (5 bases). Trimming shortened V by 2 bases and J by 3 bases, and 12 bases separated the two germline ends. The CDR3 extends over 14 amino acids. Looked up from germline, CDR1 is GTSNPN and CDR2 is SVGIG (reference sequence). The chain's CDR3 is CAWSTTVGTDTQYF. The DNA of the CDR3 is TGTGCCTGGAGTACGACAGTGGGGACAGATACGCAGTATTTT.

V usage is TRBV27 and J usage is TRBJ2-7; 9 bases fit TRBD2. The CDR3 has 14 residues. Germline values: CDR1 MNHEY, CDR2 SMNVEV (reference sequence). Losses at the gene ends were 4 bases for V and 3 bases for J; bases not matched to a gene: 4. CDR3 amino acids: CASSSRAGGYEQYF. CDR3 bases: TGTGCCAGCAGTTCCCGAGCGGGAGGCTACGAGCAGTACTTC.

On this clone itself: Its ends do not fully match the called genes, so a read error is possible. The gene calls are TRBV7-7 and TRBJ2-1, with D possibly TRBD2 on 6 matching bases. CDR3 length: 14 amino acids. Germline CDR1 and CDR2: SSHAT and FNYEAQ (reference sequence). The CDR3 here is CASSLTSGDGEQFF. CDR3 DNA sequence: TGTGCTAGCAGCTTAACGTCGGGAGACGGTGAGCAGTTCTTC.

The gene calls are TRBV6-1 and TRBJ2-6; the match to TRBD1 covers 8 bases. Germline CDR1 and CDR2: MNHNS and SASEGT. The V and J ends lost 0 bases and 0 bases, in that order; junction bases with no gene match: 4. This CDR3 has 18 residues. CDR3 protein: CASSEAGTGISGANVLTF. CDR3 nucleotides: TGTGCCAGCAGTGAAGCCGGGACAGGAATCTCTGGGGCCAACGTCCTGACTTTC.

The gene calls are TRBV6-5 and TRBJ1-1; D ambiguous. V was pared by 6 bases and J by 1 base, with 12 bases between. This CDR3 comprises 14 residues. Germline V lookup: CDR1 MNHEY, CDR2 SVGAGI. CDR3 in DNA: TGTGCCAGCAGGTTTGAGAAATGGAACACTGAAGCTTTCTTT. Translation: CASRFEKWNTEAFF.

The chain employs TRBV28 and TRBJ2-7; D perhaps matches TRBD1 (5 bases). Germline V gene sequence: CDR1 MDHEN, CDR2 SYDVKM. V shed 1 base and J shed 3 bases, with 16 bases lying between them. The CDR3 spans 16 residues. In DNA, the CDR3 is TGTGCCAGCAGTTTATTTTCCGGGCAGGGCCTCTACGAGCAGTACTTC. This gives the protein CASSLFSGQGLYEQYF.

The chain combines TRBV27 with TRBJ1-2; 7 bases map to TRBD1. The CDR3 consists of 13 residues. The ends lost 4 bases at V and 3 bases at J; junction bases unmatched: 2. Germline CDR1 MNHEY, CDR2 SMNVEV (reference sequence). The CDR3 DNA sequence: TGTGCCAGCAGTTCCGGGACAGACTATGGCTACACCTTC. Amino acid sequence: CASSSGTDYGYTF.

V usage is TRBV19 and J usage is TRBJ2-1; possibly TRBD1 for D (5 bases). Germline values: CDR1 LNHDA, CDR2 SQIVND (reference sequence). Deletions cut 0 bases from V and 3 bases from J, with 9 bases between. The CDR3 consists of 15 residues. The CDR3 sequence is CASSIDGRGYNEQFF. The CDR3 DNA reads as TGTGCCAGTAGTATAGATGGAAGGGGCTACAATGAGCAGTTCTTC. Full variable domain (missing parts from reference TRBV19 and TRBJ2-1): DGGITQSPKYLFRKEGQNVTLSCEQNLNHDAMYWYRQDPGQGLRLIYYSQIVNDFQKGDIAEGYSVSREKKESFPLTVTSAQKNPTAFYLCASSIDGRGYNEQFFGPGTRLTVL.